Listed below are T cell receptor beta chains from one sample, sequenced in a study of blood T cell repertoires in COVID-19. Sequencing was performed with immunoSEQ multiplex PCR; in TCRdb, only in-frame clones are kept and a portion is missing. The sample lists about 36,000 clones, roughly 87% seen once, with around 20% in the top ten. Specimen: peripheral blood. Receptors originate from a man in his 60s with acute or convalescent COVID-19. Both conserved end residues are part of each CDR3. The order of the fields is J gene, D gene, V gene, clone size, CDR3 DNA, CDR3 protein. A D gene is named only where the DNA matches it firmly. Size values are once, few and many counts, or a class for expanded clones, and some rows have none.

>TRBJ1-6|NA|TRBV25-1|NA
TGTGCCAGCAGTGGTCTTAGCTCCTATAATTCACCCCTCCACTTT
CASSGLSSYNSPLHF
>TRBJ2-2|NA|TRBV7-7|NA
TGTGCTAGCAGCTCTGACAGAGGCACCGGGGAGCTGTTTTTT
CASSSDRGTGELFF
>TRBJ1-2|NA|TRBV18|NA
TGTGCCAGCTCACCAAGTAACTCTAACTATGGCTACACCTTC
CASSPSNSNYGYTF
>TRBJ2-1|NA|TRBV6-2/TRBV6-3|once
TGTGCCAGCAGTTCGGGAAGGCGGGACCTCTACAATGAGCAGTTCTTC
CASSSGRRDLYNEQFF
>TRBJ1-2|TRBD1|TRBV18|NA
TGTGCCAGCTCACCAGGCCGGGACAGGGGATTTAACTATGGCTACACCTTC
CASSPGRDRGFNYGYTF
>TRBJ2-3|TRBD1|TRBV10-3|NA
TGTGCCATCAGTGCATTACCGGGACAGGCCACGAATACGCAGTATTTT
CAISALPGQATNTQYF
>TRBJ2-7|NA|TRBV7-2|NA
TGTGCCAGCAGCTTAGCGCGCCGGTACGAGCAGTACTTC
CASSLARRYEQYF
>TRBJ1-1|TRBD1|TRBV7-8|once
TGTGCCAGCAGCCGAAGGACAGGGGGCGTTCGTACTGAAGCTTTCTTT
CASSRRTGGVRTEAFF
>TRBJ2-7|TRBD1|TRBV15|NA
TGTGCCACCAGCAGAGGGGGGACAGGGCAATACGAGCAGTACTTC
CATSRGGTGQYEQYF
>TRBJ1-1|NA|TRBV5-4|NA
TGTGCCAGCAGCTTTGGGGGGATTGGGAACACTGAAGCTTTCTTT
CASSFGGIGNTEAFF
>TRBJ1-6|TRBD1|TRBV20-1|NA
TGCAGTGCTAGTGAGGGGGCGGGTTCACCCCTCCACTTT
CSASEGAGSPLHF